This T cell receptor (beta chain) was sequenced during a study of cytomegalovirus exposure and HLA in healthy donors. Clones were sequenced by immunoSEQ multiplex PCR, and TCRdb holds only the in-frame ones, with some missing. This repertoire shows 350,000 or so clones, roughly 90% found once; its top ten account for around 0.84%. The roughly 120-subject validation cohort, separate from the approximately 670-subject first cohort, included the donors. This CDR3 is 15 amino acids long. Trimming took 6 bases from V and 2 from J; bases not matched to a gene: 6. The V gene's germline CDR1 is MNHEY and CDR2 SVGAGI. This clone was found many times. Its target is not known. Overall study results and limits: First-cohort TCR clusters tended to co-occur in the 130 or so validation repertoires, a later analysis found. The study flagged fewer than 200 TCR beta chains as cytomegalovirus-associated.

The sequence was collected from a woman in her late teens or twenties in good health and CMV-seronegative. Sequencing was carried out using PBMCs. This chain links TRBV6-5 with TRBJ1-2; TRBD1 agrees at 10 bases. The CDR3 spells CASREDRGVNYGYTF. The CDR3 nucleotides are TGTGCCAGCAGAGAGGACAGGGGGGTGAACTATGGCTACACCTTC.